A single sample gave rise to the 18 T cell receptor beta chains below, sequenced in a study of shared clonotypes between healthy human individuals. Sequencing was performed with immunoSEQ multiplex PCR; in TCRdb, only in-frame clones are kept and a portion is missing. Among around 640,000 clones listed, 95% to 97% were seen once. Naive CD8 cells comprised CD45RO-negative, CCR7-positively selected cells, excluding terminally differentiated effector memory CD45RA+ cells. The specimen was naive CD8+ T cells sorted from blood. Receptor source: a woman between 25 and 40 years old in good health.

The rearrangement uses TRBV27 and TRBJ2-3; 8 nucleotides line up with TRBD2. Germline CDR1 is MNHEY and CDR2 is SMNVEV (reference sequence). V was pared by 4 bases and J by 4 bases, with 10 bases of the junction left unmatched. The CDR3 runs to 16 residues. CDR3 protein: CASSSMGLGEADTQYF. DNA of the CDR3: TGTGCCAGCAGTTCCATGGGACTAGGAGAGGCAGATACGCAGTATTTT.

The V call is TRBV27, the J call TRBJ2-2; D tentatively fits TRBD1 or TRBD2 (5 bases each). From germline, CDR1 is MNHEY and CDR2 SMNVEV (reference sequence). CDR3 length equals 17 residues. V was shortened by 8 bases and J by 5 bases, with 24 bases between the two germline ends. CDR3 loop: CASRAQGPSVGTGELFF. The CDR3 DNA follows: TGTGCCAGCCGGGCGCAGGGACCTAGTGTGGGTACCGGGGAGCTGTTTTTT.

CDR3 protein: CASGHRGQETQYF. The CDR3 DNA reads as TGTGCCAGCGGACACAGGGGCCAAGAGACCCAGTACTTC. The chain couples TRBV27 to TRBJ2-5, with 7 bases aligning to TRBD1. The CDR3 loop spans 13 amino acids. Germline V gene lookup returns CDR1 MNHEY and CDR2 SMNVEV (reference sequence). The V segment lost 8 bases and the J segment 1 base; nucleotides outside the gene matches: 4.

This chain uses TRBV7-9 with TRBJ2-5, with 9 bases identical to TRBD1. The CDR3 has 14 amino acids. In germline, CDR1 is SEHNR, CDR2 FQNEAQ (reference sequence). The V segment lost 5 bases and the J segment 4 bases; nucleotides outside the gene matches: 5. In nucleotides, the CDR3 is TGTGCCAGCAGCCAGACAGGGGGTCGAGAGACCCAGTACTTC. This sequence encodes CASSQTGGRETQYF.

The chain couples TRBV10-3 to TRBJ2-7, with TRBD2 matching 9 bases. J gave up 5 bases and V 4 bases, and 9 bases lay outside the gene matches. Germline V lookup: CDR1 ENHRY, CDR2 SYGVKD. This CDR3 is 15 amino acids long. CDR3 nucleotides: TGTGCCATCAGTGGCCGGCGGGAGGGCCAGGACGAGCAGTACTTC. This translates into CAISGRREGQDEQYF.

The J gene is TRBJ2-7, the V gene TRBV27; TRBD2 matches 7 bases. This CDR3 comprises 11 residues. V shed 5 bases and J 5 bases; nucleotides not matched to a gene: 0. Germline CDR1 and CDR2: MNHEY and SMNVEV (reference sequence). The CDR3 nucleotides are TGTGCCAGCAGTGCGGGAGACGAGCAGTACTTC. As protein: CASSAGDEQYF.

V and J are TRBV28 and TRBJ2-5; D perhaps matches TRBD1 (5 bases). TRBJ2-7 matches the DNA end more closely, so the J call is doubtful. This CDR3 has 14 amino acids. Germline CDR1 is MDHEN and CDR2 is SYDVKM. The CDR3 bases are TGTGCCAGCAGTTTAACCGGACATACCTACGAGCAGTACTTC. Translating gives CASSLTGHTYEQYF.

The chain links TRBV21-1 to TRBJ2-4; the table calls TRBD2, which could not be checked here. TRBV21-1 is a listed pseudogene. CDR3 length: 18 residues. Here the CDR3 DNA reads TGTGCCAGCAGCCCCCGAGGAGGGCCTAAGTGGGTCAAAAACATTCAGTACTTC. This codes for CASSPRGGPKWVKNIQYF.

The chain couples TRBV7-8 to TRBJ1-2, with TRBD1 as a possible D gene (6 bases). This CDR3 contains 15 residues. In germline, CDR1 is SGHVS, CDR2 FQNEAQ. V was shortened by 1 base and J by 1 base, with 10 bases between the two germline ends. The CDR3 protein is CASSLEQGSNYGYTF. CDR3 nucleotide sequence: TGTGCCAGCAGCTTAGAACAGGGAAGTAACTATGGCTACACCTTC.

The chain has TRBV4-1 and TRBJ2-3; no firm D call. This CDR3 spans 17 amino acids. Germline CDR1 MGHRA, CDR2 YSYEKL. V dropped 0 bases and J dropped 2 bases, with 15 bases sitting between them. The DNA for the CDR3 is TGCGCCAGCAGCCAAGATCCTATATTTAGTTTCACAGATACGCAGTATTTT. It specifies CASSQDPIFSFTDTQYF.

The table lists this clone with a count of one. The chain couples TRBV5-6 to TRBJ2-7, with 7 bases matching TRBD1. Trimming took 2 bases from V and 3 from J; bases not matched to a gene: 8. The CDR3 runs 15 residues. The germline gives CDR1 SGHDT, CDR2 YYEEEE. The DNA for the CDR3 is TGTGCCAGCAGCTTAGGGGGACAGAATTTCTACGAGCAGTACTTC. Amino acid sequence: CASSLGGQNFYEQYF.

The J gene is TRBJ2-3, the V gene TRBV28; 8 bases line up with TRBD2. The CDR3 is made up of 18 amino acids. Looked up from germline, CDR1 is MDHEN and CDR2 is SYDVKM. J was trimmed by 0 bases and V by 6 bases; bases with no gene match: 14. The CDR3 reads CASRTLSRLAHSTDTQYF. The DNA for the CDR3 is TGTGCCAGCAGAACCTTATCCCGACTAGCGCATAGCACAGATACGCAGTATTTT.

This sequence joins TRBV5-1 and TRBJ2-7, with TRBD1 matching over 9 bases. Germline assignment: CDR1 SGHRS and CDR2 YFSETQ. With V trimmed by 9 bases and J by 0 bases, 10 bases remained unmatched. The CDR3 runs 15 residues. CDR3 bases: TGCGCCAACGGGCGACAGGGGGGAAGCTCCTACGAGCAGTACTTC. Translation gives CANGRQGGSSYEQYF.

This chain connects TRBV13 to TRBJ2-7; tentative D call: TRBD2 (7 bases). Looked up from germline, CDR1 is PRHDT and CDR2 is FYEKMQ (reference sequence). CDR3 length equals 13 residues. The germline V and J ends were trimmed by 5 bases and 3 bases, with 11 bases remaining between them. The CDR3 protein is CASSDRGGYEQYF. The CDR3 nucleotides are TGTGCCAGCAGCGATAGGGGGGGCTACGAGCAGTACTTC.

Here the CDR3 reads CASSYKREGTGELFF. The CDR3 bases are TGTGCCAGCAGTTACAAGCGGGAGGGCACCGGGGAGCTGTTTTTT. The V call is TRBV6-5, the J call TRBJ2-2; TRBD2 agrees at 10 bases. V lost 2 bases to trimming and J lost 4 bases; unmatched junction nucleotides: 1. CDR1 is MNHEY, CDR2 SVGAGI, per germline. CDR3 length: 15 amino acids.

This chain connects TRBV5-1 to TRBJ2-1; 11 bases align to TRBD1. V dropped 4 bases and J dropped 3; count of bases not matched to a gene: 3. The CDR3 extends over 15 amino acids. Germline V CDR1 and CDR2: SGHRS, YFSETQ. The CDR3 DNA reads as TGCGCCAGCAGCACTGGGACAGGGGGCTACAATGAGCAGTTCTTC. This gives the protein CASSTGTGGYNEQFF.

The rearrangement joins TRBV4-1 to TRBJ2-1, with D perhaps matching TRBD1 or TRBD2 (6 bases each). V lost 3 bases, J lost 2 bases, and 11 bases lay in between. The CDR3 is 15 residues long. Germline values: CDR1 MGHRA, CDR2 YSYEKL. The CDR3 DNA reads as TGCGCCAGCAGCCAGGGGGGCCCCCCCTACAATGAGCAGTTCTTC. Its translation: CASSQGGPPYNEQFF.

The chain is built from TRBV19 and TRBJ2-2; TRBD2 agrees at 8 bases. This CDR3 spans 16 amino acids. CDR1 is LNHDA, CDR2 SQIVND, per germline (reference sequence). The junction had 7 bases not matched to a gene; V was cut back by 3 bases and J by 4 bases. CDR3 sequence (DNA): TGTGCCAGTAGTATTGGGACCGGGACTAGCACCGGGGAGCTGTTTTTT. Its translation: CASSIGTGTSTGELFF.